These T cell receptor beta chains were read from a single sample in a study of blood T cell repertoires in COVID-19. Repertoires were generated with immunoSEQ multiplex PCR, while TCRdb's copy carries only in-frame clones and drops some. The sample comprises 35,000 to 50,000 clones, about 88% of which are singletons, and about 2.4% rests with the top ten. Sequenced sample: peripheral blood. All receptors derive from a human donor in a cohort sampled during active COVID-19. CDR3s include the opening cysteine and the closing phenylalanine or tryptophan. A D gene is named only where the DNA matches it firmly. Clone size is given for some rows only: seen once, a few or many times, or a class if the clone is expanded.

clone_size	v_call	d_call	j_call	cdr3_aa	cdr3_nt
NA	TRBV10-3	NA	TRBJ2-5	CATQHQETQYF	TGTGCCACCCAACATCAAGAGACCCAGTACTTC
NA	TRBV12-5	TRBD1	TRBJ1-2	CASGLLTGADGYTF	TGTGCTAGTGGTTTACTCACAGGGGCGGATGGCTACACCTTC
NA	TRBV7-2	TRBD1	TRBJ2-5	CASRGTGLRIQYF	TGTGCCAGCAGGGGGACAGGGCTACGGATCCAGTACTTC
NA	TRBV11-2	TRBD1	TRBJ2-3	CASSFGTGGKVF	TGTGCCAGCAGCTTCGGGACAGGGGGCAAAGTTTTT
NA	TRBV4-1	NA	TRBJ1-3	CASSQEESGNTIYF	TGCGCCAGCAGCCAAGAGGAGTCCGGAAACACCATATATTTT
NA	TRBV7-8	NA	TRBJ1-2	CATTSTGGYGYTF	TGTGCCACTACGTCTACGGGGGGGTATGGCTACACCTTC
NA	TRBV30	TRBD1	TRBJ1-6	CAWSVRRTGGFGQSPLHF	TGTGCCTGGAGTGTACGGAGGACAGGGGGTTTCGGGCAATCACCCCTCCACTTT
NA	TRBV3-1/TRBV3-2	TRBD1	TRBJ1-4	CASSPGGENEKLFF	TGTGCCAGCAGCCCAGGGGGCGAGAATGAAAAACTGTTTTTT
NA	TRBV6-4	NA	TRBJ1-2	CASSASAGNYGYTF	TGTGCCAGCAGTGCGTCGGCCGGGAACTATGGCTACACCTTC
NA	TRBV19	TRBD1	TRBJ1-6	CASGTADPNSPLHF	TGTGCCAGTGGGACAGCAGATCCGAATTCACCCCTCCACTTT
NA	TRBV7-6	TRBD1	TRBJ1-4	CASSLSTEAGGLSGQEKLFF	TGTGCCAGCAGCTTAAGTACCGAAGCAGGGGGCCTCTCGGGGCAAGAAAAACTGTTTTTT
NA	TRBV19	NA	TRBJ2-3	CASSIGNSHSDTQYF	TGTGCCAGTAGTATAGGAAACAGTCATTCAGATACGCAGTATTTT
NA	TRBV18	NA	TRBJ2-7	CASSPPGSGEQYF	TGTGCCAGCTCACCACCGGGCAGCGGCGAGCAGTACTTC
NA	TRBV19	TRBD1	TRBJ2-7	CASSRTGTGYDEQYF	TGTGCCAGTAGTAGGACCGGGACAGGGTACGACGAGCAGTACTTC
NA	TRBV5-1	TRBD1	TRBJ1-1	CASSLQTGSTEAFF	TGCGCCAGCAGCTTACAGACAGGGTCGACTGAAGCTTTCTTT
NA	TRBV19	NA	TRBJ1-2	CASSLQVKNGYTF	TGTGCCAGTAGTTTACAGGTGAAAAATGGCTACACCTTC
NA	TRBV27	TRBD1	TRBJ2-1	CASSLWTGMRMDNEQFF	TGTGCCAGCAGTTTATGGACAGGGATGCGGATGGACAATGAGCAGTTCTTC
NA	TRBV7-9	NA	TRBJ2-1	CASSLWTRQNNEQFF	TGTGCCAGCAGCTTGTGGACAAGGCAAAACAATGAGCAGTTCTTC
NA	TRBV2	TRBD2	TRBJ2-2	CASKPAGVERGTGELFF	TGTGCCAGCAAGCCAGCGGGGGTTGAAAGAGGCACCGGGGAGCTGTTTTTT
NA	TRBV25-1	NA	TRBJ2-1	CASSRISGVDEQFF	TGTGCCAGCAGTAGAATTTCGGGGGTGGATGAGCAGTTCTTC
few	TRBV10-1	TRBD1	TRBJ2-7	CASSEGLQGGKQYF	TGCGCCAGCAGTGAGGGCCTACAGGGGGGCAAGCAGTACTTC
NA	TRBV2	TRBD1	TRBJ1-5	CASSDWTGLYSNQPQHF	TGTGCCAGCAGTGATTGGACAGGGCTTTATAGCAATCAGCCCCAGCATTTT
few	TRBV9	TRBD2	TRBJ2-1	CASSVGTSGANEQFF	TGTGCCAGCAGCGTAGGGACTAGCGGGGCCAATGAGCAGTTCTTC
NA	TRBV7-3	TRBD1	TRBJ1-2	CASSLTGTGGNYGYTF	TGTGCCAGCAGCTTAACGGGGACAGGGGGCAACTATGGCTACACCTTC
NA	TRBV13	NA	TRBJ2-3	CASSFWRDLDFTNTQYF	TGTGCCAGCAGCTTTTGGAGGGACTTGGACTTCACAAATACGCAGTATTTT
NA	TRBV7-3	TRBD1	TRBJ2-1	CASSAQGDAGYEQFF	TGTGCCAGCAGCGCACAGGGGGACGCGGGTTATGAGCAGTTCTTC
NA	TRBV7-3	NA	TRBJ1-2	CASSLTGSGANNYGYTF	TGTGCCAGCAGCTTAACCGGGTCCGGTGCGAATAACTATGGCTACACCTTC
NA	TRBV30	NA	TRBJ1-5	CAWSVANNQPQHF	TGTGCCTGGAGTGTAGCTAACAATCAGCCCCAGCATTTT
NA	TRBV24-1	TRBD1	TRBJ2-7	CATSESRQGYYEQYF	TGTGCCACCAGTGAGTCCCGACAGGGCTACTACGAGCAGTACTTC
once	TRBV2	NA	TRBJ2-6	CASSARGGSGANVLTF	TGTGCCAGCAGTGCCCGCGGTGGCTCTGGGGCCAACGTCCTGACTTTC
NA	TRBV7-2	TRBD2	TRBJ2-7	CASSPSGTNSYEQYF	TGTGCCAGCAGCCCTTCCGGGACTAACTCCTACGAGCAGTACTTC
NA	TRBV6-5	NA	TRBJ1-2	CASSSRGINYGYTF	TGTGCCAGCAGTTCTAGAGGGATCAACTATGGCTACACCTTC
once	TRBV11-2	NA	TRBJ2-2	CASSDLVLNTGELFF	TGTGCCAGCAGCGATCTAGTCCTGAACACCGGGGAGCTGTTTTTT
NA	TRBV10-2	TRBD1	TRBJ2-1	CASSESGTDDEQFF	TGCGCCAGCAGTGAGTCTGGGACAGACGATGAGCAGTTCTTC
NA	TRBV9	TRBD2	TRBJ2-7	CASSVGTSGTYEQYF	TGTGCCAGCAGCGTAGGCACTAGCGGTACCTACGAGCAGTACTTC
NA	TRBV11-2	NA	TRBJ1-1	CASSSPLGEVSTEAFF	TGTGCCAGCAGCTCACCACTTGGGGAGGTGAGCACTGAAGCTTTCTTT
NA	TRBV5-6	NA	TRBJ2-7	CASSLEHSPYEQYF	TGTGCCAGCAGCTTGGAGCACAGCCCCTACGAGCAGTACTTC
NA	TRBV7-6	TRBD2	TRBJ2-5	CASSRRLAGWETQYF	TGTGCCAGCAGCCGGAGACTAGCGGGGTGGGAGACCCAGTACTTC
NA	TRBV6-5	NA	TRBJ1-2	CASSYLVGNYGYTF	TGTGCCAGCAGTTATTTGGTCGGTAACTATGGCTACACCTTC
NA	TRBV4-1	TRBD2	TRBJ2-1	CASSQGTSGVNEQFF	TGCGCCAGCAGCCAAGGGACTAGCGGGGTAAATGAGCAGTTCTTC
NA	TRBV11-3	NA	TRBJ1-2	CASSLGRRNNYGYTF	TGTGCCAGCAGCTTAGGACGGAGAAATAACTATGGCTACACCTTC
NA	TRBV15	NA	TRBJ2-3	CATSPRGRMSTPTQYF	TGTGCCACCAGCCCCCGGGGGAGGATGTCTACGCCTACGCAGTATTTT
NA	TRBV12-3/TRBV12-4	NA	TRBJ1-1	CASSFGGGEAFF	TGTGCCAGCAGTTTTGGCGGTGGGGAAGCTTTCTTT
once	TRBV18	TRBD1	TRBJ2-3	CASSPEADRGTDTQYF	TGTGCCAGCTCACCAGAAGCGGACAGGGGCACAGATACGCAGTATTTT
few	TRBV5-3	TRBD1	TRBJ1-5	CARSLAGTGVLF	TGTGCCAGAAGCTTGGCCGGGACAGGAGTACTTTTT
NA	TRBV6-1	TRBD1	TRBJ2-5	CASSATGALVGQQETQYF	TGTGCCAGCAGTGCTACAGGGGCCCTGGTGGGTCAACAAGAGACCCAGTACTTC
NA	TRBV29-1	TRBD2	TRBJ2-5	CSVDRRGGLNSGTQYF	TGCAGCGTCGATAGGCGGGGGGGCCTAAATTCAGGGACCCAGTACTTC
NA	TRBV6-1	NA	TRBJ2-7	CASSGTQTGGYEQYF	TGTGCCAGCAGCGGGACACAGACAGGAGGCTACGAGCAGTACTTC
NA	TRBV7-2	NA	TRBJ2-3	CASSYRETDTQYF	TGTGCCAGCAGCTACAGGGAAACAGATACGCAGTATTTT
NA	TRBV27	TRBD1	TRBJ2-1	CASSWTGGSYNEQFF	TGTGCCAGCAGCTGGACAGGGGGCTCCTACAATGAGCAGTTCTTC
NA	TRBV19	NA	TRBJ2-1	CASSIDFSGTYNEQFF	TGTGCCAGTAGTATAGACTTTAGCGGAACCTACAATGAGCAGTTCTTC
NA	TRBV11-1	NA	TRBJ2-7	CASSALWSREQYF	TGTGCCAGCAGCGCATTGTGGAGTCGCGAGCAGTACTTC
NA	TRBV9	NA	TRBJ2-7	CASSQAGGPPYEQYF	TGTGCCAGCAGCCAGGCCGGGGGGCCCCCCTACGAGCAGTACTTC
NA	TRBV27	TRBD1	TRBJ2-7	CASSLRQGASEQYF	TGTGCCAGCAGTTTAAGACAGGGGGCAAGCGAGCAGTACTTC
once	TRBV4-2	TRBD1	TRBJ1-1	CASSQDTGGMNTEAFF	TGTGCCAGCAGCCAAGATACAGGGGGAATGAACACTGAAGCTTTCTTT
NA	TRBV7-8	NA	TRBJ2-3	CASSGRVPLTDTQYF	TGTGCCAGCAGCGGGCGCGTGCCACTCACAGATACGCAGTATTTT